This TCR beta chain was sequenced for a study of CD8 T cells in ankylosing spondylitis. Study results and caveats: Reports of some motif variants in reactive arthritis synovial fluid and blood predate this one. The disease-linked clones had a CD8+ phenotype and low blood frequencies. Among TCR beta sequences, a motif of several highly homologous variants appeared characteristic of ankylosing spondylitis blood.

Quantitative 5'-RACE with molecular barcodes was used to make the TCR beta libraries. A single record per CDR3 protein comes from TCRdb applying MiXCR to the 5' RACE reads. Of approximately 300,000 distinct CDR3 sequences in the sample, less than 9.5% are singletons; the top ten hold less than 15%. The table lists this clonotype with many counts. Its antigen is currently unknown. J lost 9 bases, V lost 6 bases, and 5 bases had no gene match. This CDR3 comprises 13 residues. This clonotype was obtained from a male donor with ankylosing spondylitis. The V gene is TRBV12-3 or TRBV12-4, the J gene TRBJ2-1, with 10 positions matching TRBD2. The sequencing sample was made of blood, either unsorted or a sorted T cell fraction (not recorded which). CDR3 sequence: CASRLAGRGEQFF. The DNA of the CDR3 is TGTGCCAGCAGACTAGCGGGGCGGGGTGAGCAGTTCTTC.